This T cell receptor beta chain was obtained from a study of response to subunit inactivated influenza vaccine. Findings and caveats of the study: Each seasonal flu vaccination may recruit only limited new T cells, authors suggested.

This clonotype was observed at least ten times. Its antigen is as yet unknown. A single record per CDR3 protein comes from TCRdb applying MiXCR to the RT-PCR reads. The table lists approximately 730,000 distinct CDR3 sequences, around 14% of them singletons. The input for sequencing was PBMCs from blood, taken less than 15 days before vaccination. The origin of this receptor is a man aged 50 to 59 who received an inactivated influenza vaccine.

CDR3 residues: CASSLKGTDTQYF. DNA of the CDR3: TGTGCCAGCAGCTTGAAAGGAACAGATACGCAGTATTTT. J is TRBJ2-3 and V is TRBV5-6; D ambiguous. The CDR3 runs 13 residues. Trimming cost V 1 base and J 3 bases, with 6 bases left between them. The germline gives CDR1 SGHDT, CDR2 YYEEEE.